This TCR beta chain was identified during a study of blood T cell repertoires in COVID-19. About the research overall: Sources were T cells, B-cell-depleted T cells, or PBMCs; the material itself was cDNA or gDNA.

Seattle participants joined during active infection and were tracked over time. This CDR3 has 16 residues. In germline, CDR1 is LGHNA, CDR2 YSLEER. V lost 0 bases and J lost 3, with 12 bases in between. Per the study methods: The authors estimated nucleated cell counts from reference gene primer amplification. Measured with immunoSEQ multiplex PCR; TCRdb has only the in-frame clones, and not every one. The V and J calls and clone size were taken over from that table, and D and trimming were inferred from the DNA. The table lists about 310,000 clones, around 90% of them singletons. The TCR originated in a middle-aged woman with COVID-19, enrolled during active disease. This sequence joins TRBV4-3 and TRBJ1-5; the D is unclear. The specimen was peripheral blood. The CDR3, as DNA: TGCGCCAGCAGCCAAGATATCTCGACACTCAATCAGCCCCAGCATTTT. Amino acids: CASSQDISTLNQPQHF.